These T cell receptor beta chains were read from a single sample in a study of regulatory T cells in long-lasting Graves disease. One entry per CDR3 protein results from TCRdb running MiXCR on the multiplex PCR reads. This repertoire shows 300,000 to 350,000 distinct CDR3 sequences, 15% to 20% found once; its top ten account for less than 30%. The sample in question was peripheral blood mononuclear cells (PBMCs), obtained when the disease was refractory, from a patient treated with antithyroid drugs. The origin of the receptors is a female donor with Graves disease. The CDR3 runs from the conserved cysteine through the conserved F or W. D genes are given only for firm matches. The listing skips clone size in some rows; elsewhere it reads once, few, many or a size class.

.	TRBV9	.	TRBJ1-3	CASSVEPGAGSGNTIYF	TGTGCCAGCAGCGTAGAGCCCGGGGCAGGCTCTGGAAACACCATATATTTT
TRBD1	TRBV12-3/TRBV12-4	many	TRBJ1-1	CASSPTGGVGAFF	TGTGCCAGCAGTCCAACAGGGGGGGTCGGAGCTTTCTTT
TRBD2	TRBV7-8	.	TRBJ2-4	CASSLEERSSGMLAKNIQYF	TGTGCCAGCAGCTTAGAGGAAAGGTCTAGCGGGATGCTAGCCAAAAACATTCAGTACTTC
.	TRBV6-5	many	TRBJ1-6	CASSSWRGNSPLHF	TGTGCCAGCAGTTCGTGGAGGGGGAATTCACCCCTCCACTTT
.	TRBV7-2	few	TRBJ1-6	CASSLVTGPNSPLHF	TGTGCCAGCAGCTTAGTCACGGGCCCTAATTCACCCCTCCACTTT
TRBD2	TRBV20-1	many	TRBJ2-7	CSARAELAGGF	TGCAGTGCTAGAGCTGAACTAGCGGGAGGCTTC
.	TRBV28	many	TRBJ1-1	CASSLTGVNTEAFF	TGTGCCAGCAGTTTGACAGGTGTGAACACTGAAGCTTTCTTT
TRBD1	TRBV3-1	.	TRBJ1-6	CASTLTGGNSPLHF	TGTGCCAGCACGTTGACAGGGGGGAATTCACCCCTCCACTTT
.	TRBV20-1	.	TRBJ1-6	CSASRRGDSPLHF	TGCAGTGCTAGTCGGAGGGGTGATTCACCCCTCCACTTT
TRBD2	TRBV4-2	.	TRBJ2-3	CASSQDLVIGRSADTQYF	TGTGCCAGCAGCCAAGATCTGGTTATCGGGAGGTCCGCAGATACGCAGTATTTT
.	TRBV6-9	many	TRBJ1-1	CASSYGGRRAIEVAFF	TGTGCCAGCAGTTACGGGGGACGACGCGCGATTGAGGTAGCTTTCTTT
TRBD1	TRBV4-1	few	TRBJ2-7	CASAETGTGKQYF	TGCGCCAGCGCGGAGACCGGGACAGGGAAGCAGTACTTC
.	TRBV5-1	.	TRBJ1-1	CASSNLGSGAFF	TGCGCCAGCAGCAATTTAGGGTCTGGAGCTTTCTTT
.	TRBV2	.	TRBJ2-1	CASSLDIVINEQFF	TGTGCCAGCAGTTTGGACATAGTCATCAATGAGCAGTTCTTC